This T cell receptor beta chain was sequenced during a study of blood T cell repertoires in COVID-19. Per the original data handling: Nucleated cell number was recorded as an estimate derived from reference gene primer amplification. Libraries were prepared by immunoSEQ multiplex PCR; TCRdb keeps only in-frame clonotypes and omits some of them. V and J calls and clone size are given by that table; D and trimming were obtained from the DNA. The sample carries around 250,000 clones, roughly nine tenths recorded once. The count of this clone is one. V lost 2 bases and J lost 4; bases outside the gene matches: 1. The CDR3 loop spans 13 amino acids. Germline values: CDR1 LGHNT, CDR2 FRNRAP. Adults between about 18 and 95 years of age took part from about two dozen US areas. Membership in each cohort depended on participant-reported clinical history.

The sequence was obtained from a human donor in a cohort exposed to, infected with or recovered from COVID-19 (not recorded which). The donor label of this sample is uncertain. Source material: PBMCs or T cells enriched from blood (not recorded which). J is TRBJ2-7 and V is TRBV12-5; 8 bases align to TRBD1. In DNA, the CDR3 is TGTGCTAGTGGTTTGAACAGGGGGTACGAGCAGTACTTC. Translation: CASGLNRGYEQYF. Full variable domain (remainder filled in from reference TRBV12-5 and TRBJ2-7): DARVTQTPRHKVTEMGQEVTMRCQPILGHNTVFWYRQTMMQGLELLAYFRNRAPLDDSGMPKDRFSAEMPDATLATLKIQPSEPRDSAVYFCASGLNRGYEQYFGPGTRLTVT.